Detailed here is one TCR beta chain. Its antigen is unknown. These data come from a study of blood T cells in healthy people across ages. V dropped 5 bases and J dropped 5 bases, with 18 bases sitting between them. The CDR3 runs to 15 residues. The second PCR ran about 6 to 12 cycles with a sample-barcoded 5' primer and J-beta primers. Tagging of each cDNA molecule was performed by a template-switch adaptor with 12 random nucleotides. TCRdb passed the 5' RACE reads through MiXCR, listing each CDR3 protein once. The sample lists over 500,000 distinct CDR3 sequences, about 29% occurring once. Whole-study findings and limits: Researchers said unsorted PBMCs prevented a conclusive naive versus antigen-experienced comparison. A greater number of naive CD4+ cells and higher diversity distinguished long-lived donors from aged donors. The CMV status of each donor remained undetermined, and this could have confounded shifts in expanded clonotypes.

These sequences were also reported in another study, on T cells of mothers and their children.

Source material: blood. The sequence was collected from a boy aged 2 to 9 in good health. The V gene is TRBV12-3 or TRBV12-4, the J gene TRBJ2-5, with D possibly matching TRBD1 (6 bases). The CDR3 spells CASSPANRVRETQYF. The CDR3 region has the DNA TGTGCCAGCAGTCCCGCTAACAGGGTTCGGGAGACCCAGTACTTC.